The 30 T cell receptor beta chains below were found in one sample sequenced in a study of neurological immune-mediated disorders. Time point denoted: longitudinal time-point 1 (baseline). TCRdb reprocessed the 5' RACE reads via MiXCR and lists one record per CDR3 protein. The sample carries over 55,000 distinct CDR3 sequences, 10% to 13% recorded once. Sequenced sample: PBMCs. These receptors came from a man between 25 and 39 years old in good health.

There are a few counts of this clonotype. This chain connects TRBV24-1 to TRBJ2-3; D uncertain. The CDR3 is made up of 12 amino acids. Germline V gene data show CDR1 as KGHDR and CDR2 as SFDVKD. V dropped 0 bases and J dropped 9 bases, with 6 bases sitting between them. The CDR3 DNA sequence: TGTGCCACCAGTGATTTGGGGTTAACGCAGTATTTT. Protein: CATSDLGLTQYF.

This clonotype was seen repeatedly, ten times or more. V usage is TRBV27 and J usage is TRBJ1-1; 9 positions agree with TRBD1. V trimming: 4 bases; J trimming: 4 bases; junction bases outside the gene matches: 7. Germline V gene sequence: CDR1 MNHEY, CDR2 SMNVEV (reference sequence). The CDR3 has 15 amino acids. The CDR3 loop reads CASSSVQGALTEAFF. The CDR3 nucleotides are TGTGCCAGCAGTTCAGTACAGGGGGCGCTCACTGAAGCTTTCTTT.

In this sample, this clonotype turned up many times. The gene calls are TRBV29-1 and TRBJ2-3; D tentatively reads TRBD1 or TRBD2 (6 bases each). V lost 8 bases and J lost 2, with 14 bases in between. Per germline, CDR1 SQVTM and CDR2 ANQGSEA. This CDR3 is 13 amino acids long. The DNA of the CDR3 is TGCAGCAACGGGGGACAAAACACAGATACGCAGTATTTT. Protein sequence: CSNGGQNTDTQYF.

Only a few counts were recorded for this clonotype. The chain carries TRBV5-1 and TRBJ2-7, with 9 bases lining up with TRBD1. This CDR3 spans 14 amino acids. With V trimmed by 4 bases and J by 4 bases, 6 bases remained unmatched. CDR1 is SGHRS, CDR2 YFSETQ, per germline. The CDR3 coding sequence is TGCGCCAGCAGCCCCGGGACAGGGTGGTACGAGCAGTACTTC. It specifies CASSPGTGWYEQYF. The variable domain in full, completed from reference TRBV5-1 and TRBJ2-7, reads KAGVTQTPRYLIKTRGQQVTLSCSPISGHRSVSWYQQTPGQGLQFLFEYFSETQRNKGNFPGRFSGRQFSNSRSEMNVSTLELGDSALYLCASSPGTGWYEQYFGPGTRLTVT.

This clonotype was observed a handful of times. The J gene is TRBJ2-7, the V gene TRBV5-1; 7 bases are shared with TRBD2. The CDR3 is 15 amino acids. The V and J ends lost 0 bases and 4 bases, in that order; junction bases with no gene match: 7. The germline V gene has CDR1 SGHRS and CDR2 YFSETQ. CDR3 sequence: CASSLAGREGYEQYF. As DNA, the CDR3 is TGCGCCAGCAGCTTGGCTGGCAGGGAGGGGTACGAGCAGTACTTC.

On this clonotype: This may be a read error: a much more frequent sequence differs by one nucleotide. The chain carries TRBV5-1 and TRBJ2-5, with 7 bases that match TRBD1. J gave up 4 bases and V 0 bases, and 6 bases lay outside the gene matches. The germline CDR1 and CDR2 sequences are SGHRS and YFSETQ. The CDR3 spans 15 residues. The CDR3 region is CASSLDGQDPETQYF. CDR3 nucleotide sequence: TGCGCCAGCAGCTTGGACGGACAGGACCCAGAGACCCAGTACTTC.

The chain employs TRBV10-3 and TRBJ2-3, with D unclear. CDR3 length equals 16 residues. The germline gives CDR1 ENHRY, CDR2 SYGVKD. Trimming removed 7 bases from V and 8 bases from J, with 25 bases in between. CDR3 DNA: TGTGCCATCATTGATGGTGGGAACAGAAGCGTGTGTACGCAGTATTTT. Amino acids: CAIIDGGNRSVCTQYF.

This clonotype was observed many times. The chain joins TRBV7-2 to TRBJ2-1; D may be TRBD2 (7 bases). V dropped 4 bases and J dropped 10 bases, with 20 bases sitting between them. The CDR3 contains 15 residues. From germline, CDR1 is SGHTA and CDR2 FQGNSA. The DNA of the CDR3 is TGTGCCAGCAGCTCTAGCGGACAGCGCCCCTTCGAGCAGTTCTTC. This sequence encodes CASSSSGQRPFEQFF. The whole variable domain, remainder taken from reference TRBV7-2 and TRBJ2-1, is GAGVSQSPSNKVTEKGKDVELRCDPISGHTALYWYRQSLGQGLEFLIYFQGNSAPDKSGLPSDRFSAERTGGSVSTLTIQRTQQEDSAVYLCASSSSGQRPFEQFFGPGTRLTVL.

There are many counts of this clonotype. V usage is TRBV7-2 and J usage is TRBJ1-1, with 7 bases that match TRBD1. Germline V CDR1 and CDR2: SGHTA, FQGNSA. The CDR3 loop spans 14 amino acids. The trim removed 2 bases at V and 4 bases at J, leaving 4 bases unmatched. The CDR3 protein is CASSLRQGGTEAFF. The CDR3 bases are TGTGCCAGCAGCTTAAGGCAGGGGGGCACTGAAGCTTTCTTT.

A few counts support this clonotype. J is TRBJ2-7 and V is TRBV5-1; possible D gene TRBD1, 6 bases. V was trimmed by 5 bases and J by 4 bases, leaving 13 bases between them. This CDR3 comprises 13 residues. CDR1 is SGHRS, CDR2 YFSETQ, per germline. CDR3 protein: CASRRTEIYEQYF. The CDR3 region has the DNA TGCGCCAGCAGACGGACAGAAATTTACGAGCAGTACTTC.

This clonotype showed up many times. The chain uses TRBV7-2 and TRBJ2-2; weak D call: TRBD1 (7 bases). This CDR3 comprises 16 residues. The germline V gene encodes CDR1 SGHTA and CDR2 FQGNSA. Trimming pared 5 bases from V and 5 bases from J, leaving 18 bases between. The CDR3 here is CASSRSGGKMTGELFF. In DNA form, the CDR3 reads TGTGCCAGCAGCCGCTCAGGGGGGAAGATGACCGGGGAGCTGTTTTTT.

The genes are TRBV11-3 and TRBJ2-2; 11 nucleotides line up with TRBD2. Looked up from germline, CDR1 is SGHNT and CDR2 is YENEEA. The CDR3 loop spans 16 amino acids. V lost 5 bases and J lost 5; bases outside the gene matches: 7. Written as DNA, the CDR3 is TGTGCCAGCAGCGACACGGGACTAGCGGCGACCGGGGAGCTGTTTTTT. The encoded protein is CASSDTGLAATGELFF.

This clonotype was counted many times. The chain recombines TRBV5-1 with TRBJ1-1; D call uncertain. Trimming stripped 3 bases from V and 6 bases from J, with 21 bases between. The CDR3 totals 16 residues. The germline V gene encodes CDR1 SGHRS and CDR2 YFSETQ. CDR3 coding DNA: TGCGCCAGCAGCTCGACCCTGCTAGGACCCCTCCCTGAAGCTTTCTTT. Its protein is CASSSTLLGPLPEAFF.

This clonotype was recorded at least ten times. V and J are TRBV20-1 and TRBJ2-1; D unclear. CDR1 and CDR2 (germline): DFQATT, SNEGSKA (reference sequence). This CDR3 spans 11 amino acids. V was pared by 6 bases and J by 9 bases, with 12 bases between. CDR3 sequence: CSAQPGTEQFF. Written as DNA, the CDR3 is TGCAGTGCCCAACCGGGCACTGAGCAGTTCTTC.

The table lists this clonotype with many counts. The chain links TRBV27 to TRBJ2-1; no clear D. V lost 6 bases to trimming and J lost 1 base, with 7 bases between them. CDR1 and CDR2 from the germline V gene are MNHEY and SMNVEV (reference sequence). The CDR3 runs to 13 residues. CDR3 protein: CASSRTSYNEQFF. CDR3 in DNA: TGTGCCAGCAGCCGTACTTCCTACAATGAGCAGTTCTTC.

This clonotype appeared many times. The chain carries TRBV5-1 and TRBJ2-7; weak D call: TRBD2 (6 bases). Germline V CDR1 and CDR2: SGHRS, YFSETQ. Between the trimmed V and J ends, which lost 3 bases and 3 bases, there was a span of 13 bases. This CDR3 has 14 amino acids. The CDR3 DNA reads TGCGCCAGCAGCTCCACAGGAGGGCTCTACGAGCAGTACTTC. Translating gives CASSSTGGLYEQYF.

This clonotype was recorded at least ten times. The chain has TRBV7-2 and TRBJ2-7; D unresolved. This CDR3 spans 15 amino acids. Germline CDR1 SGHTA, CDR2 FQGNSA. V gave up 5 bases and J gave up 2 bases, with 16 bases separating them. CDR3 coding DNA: TGTGCCAGCAGCCCCCGTACTTTAGGCGCCTACGAGCAGTACTTC. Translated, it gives CASSPRTLGAYEQYF.

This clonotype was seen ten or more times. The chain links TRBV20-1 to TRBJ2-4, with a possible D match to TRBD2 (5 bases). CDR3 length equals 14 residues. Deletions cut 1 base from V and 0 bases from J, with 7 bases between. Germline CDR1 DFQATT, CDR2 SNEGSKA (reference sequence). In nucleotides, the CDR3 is TGCAGTGCTAGAGGCGGGCTAGCCAAAAACATTCAGTACTTC. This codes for CSARGGLAKNIQYF.

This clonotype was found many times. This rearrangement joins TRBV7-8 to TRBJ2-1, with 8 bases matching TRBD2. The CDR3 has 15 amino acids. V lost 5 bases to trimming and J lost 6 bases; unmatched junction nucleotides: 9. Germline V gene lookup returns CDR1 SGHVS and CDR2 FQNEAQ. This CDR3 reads CASSPWVAGSNEQFF. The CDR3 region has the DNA TGTGCCAGCAGCCCGTGGGTAGCGGGAAGCAATGAGCAGTTCTTC.

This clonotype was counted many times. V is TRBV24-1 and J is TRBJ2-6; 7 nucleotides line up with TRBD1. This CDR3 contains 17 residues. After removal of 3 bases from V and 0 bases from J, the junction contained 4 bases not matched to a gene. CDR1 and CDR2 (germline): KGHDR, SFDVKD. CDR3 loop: CATSDQTGSSGANVLTF. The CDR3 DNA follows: TGTGCCACCAGTGATCAGACAGGGAGCTCTGGGGCCAACGTCCTGACTTTC.

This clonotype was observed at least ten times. CDR3 in DNA: TGCAGCGTTGATTTTACACTTGAGCAGTTCTTC. Its translation: CSVDFTLEQFF. The chain carries TRBV29-1 and TRBJ2-1; D gene ambiguous. Per the germline V gene, CDR1 is SQVTM and CDR2 is ANQGSEA. V was trimmed by 3 bases and J by 9 bases, leaving 9 bases between them. The CDR3 has 11 residues.

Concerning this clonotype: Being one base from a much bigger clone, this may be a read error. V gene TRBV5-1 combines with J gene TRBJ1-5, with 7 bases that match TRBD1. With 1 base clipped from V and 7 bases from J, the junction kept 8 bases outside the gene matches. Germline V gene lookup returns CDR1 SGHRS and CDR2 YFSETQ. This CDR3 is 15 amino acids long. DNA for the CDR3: TGCGCCAGCAGCTTGAGCAGACAGGGAGAACAGCCCCAGCATTTT. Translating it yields CASSLSRQGEQPQHF.

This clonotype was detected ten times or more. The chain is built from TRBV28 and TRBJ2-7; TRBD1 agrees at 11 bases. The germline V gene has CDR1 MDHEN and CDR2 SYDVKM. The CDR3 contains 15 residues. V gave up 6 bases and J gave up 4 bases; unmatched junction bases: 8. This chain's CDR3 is CASRQTGTGGYEQYF. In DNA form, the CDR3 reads TGTGCCAGCAGACAAACCGGGACAGGGGGTTACGAGCAGTACTTC.

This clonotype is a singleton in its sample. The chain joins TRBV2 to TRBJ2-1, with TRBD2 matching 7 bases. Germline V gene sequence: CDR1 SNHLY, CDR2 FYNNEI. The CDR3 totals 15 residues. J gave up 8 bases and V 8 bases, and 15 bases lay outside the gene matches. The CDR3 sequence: CASSSGTHGGDEQFF. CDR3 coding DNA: TGTGCCAGCTCGAGCGGGACCCATGGGGGGGATGAGCAGTTCTTC.

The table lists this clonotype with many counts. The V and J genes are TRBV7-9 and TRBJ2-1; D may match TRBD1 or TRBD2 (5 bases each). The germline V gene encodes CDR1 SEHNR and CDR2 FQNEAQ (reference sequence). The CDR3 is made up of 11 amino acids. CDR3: CEVGRAGEQFF. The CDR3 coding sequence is TGTGAGGTCGGCAGGGCGGGTGAGCAGTTCTTC.

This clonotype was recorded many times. The CDR3 DNA reads as TGTGCCAGCAGCTTATTTAGCGGGTGGGACTACGAGCAGTACTTC. It yields the protein CASSLFSGWDYEQYF. The chain is built from TRBV7-6 and TRBJ2-7; TRBD2 agrees at 7 bases. The CDR3 loop spans 15 amino acids. J gave up 3 bases and V 2 bases, and 7 bases lay outside the gene matches. Germline lookup yields CDR1 SGHVS and CDR2 FNYEAQ.

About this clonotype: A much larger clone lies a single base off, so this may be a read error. CDR3 coding DNA: TGCGCCAGCAGCCAAGGGCCCTGGTACGAGCAGTACTTC. Its translation is CASSQGPWYEQYF. The gene calls are TRBV4-1 and TRBJ2-7; D is unresolved. The germline gives CDR1 MGHRA, CDR2 YSYEKL. Trimming took off 1 base at V and 4 bases at J, with 8 bases between the two ends. The CDR3 covers 13 residues.

The CDR3 sequence is CASSLSGTPTGELFF. The CDR3 bases are TGTGCCAGCAGCTTATCCGGGACACCCACCGGGGAGCTGTTTTTT. The rearrangement links TRBV7-6 to TRBJ2-2; TRBD1 might be the D (6 bases). The CDR3 loop spans 15 amino acids. Trimming cost V 2 bases and J 4 bases, with 11 bases left between them. Germline-derived CDR1 and CDR2 are SGHVS and FNYEAQ.

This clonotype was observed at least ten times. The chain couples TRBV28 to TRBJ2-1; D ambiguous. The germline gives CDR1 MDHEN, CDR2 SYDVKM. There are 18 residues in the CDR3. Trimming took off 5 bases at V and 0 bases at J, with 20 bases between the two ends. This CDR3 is CASSSRLNRRSSYNEQFF. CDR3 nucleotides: TGTGCCAGCAGTAGTAGGCTCAACCGTAGGAGCTCCTACAATGAGCAGTTCTTC. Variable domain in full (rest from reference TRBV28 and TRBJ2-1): DVKVTQSSRYLVKRTGEKVFLECVQDMDHENMFWYRQDPGLGLRLIYFSYDVKMKEKGDIPEGYSVSREKKERFSLILESASTNQTSMYLCASSSRLNRRSSYNEQFFGPGTRLTVL.

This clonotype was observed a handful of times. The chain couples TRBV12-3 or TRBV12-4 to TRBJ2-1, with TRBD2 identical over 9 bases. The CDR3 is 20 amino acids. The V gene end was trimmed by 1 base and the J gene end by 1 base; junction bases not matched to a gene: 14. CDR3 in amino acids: CASSLEEGGVAGESYNEQFF. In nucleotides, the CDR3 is TGTGCCAGCAGTTTAGAAGAGGGGGGGGTAGCGGGAGAATCCTACAATGAGCAGTTCTTC.